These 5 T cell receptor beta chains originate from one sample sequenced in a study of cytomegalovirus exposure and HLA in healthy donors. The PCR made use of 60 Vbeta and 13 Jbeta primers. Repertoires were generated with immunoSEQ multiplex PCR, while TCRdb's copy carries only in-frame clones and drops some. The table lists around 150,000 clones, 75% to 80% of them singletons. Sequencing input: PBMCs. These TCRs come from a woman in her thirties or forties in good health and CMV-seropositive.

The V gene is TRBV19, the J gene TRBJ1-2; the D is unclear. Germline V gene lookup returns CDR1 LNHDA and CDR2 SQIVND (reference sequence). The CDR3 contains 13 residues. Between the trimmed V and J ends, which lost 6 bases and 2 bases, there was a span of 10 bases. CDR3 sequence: CASSPGLNYGYTF. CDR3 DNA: TGTGCCAGTAGCCCGGGTCTCAACTATGGCTACACCTTC.

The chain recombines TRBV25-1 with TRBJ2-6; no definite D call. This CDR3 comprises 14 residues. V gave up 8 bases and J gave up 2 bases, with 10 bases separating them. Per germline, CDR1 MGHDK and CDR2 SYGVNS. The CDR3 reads CASSTATGANVLTF. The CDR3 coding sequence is TGTGCCAGCTCAACAGCTACTGGGGCCAACGTCCTGACTTTC.

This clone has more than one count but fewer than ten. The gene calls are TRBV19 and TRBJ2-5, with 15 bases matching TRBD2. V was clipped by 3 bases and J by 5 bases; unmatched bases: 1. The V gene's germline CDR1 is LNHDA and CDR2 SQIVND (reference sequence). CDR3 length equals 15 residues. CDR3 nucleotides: TGTGCCAGTAGTATCGGGACTAGCGGGGGGGAGACCCAGTACTTC. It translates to CASSIGTSGGETQYF.

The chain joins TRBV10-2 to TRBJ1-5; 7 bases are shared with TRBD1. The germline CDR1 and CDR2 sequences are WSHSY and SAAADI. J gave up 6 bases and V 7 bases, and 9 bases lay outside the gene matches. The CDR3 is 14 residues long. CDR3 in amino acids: CASTPDRAVQPQHF. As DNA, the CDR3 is TGCGCCAGCACCCCAGACAGGGCGGTTCAGCCCCAGCATTTT.

This chain's CDR3 is CASSLLGASTDTQYF. DNA of the CDR3: TGTGCCAGCAGCTTACTAGGGGCTAGCACAGATACGCAGTATTTT. The chain employs TRBV7-7 and TRBJ2-3; D is perhaps TRBD1 (5 bases). Germline values: CDR1 SSHAT, CDR2 FNYEAQ (reference sequence). The CDR3 sequence is 15 residues long. V lost 2 bases, J lost 0 bases, and 9 bases lay in between.